The 20 T cell receptor beta chains below all came from one sample that was sequenced in a study of T cell changes during pregnancy in multiple sclerosis. Some clones are missing from TCRdb's copy, which holds only in-frame ones; the method was immunoSEQ multiplex PCR. Of roughly 53,000 clones detected, about 92% appear once; the ten largest clones hold under 3.5%. The sequencing used CD8+ T cells from peripheral blood mononuclear cells, collected before pregnancy. The receptor source for this set is a female donor with multiple sclerosis, enrolled in a pregnancy study.

This sequence joins TRBV6-1 and TRBJ1-2; D uncertain. In germline, CDR1 is MNHNS, CDR2 SASEGT. V gave up 0 bases and J gave up 5 bases, with 4 bases separating them. The CDR3 totals 12 residues. The CDR3 region has the DNA TGTGCCAGCAGTGAAGCCGGGTATGGCTACACCTTC. Translated, it gives CASSEAGYGYTF.

The chain couples TRBV4-1 to TRBJ1-4; the match to TRBD1 covers 10 bases. The CDR3 extends over 16 amino acids. CDR1 is MGHRA, CDR2 YSYEKL, per germline. J lost 5 bases, V lost 0 bases, and 3 bases had no gene match. CDR3 sequence (DNA): TGCGCCAGCAGCCAAGAGGGGGGACAGGGGAATGAAAAACTGTTTTTT. This sequence encodes CASSQEGGQGNEKLFF.

The chain is built from TRBV5-6 and TRBJ2-7, with 7 bases identical to TRBD2. Germline V CDR1 and CDR2: SGHDT, YYEEEE. J gave up 6 bases and V 0 bases, and 6 bases lay outside the gene matches. This CDR3 is built from 14 residues. Written as DNA, the CDR3 is TGTGCCAGCAGCTTGGCCCTGGCGGGGGTCGAGCAGTACTTC. Translating it yields CASSLALAGVEQYF. Drawing the rest from reference TRBV5-6 and TRBJ2-7, the complete variable domain is DAGVTQSPTHLIKTRGQQVTLRCSPKSGHDTVSWYQQALGQGPQFIFQYYEEEERQRGNFPDRFSGHQFPNYSSELNVNALLLGDSALYLCASSLALAGVEQYFGPGTRLTVT.

The chain is built from TRBV4-1 and TRBJ2-7, with D perhaps TRBD1 (6 bases). Germline loops: CDR1 MGHRA, CDR2 YSYEKL. The CDR3 is 14 residues long. Deletions cut 5 bases from V and 4 bases from J, with 15 bases between. Here the CDR3 DNA reads TGCGCCAGCAGCGATCGACCGGGGACATACGAGCAGTACTTC. Translation gives CASSDRPGTYEQYF.

In its sample, this clone was seen once. In DNA form, the CDR3 reads TGTGCCAGCCCCTGGGGGGGCAGCTCTGGAAACACCATATATTTT. Amino acid sequence: CASPWGGSSGNTIYF. V is TRBV7-9 and J is TRBJ1-3; TRBD1 might be the D (6 bases). Trimming pared 8 bases from V and 0 bases from J, leaving 14 bases between. The CDR3 is 15 residues long. Germline V gene sequence: CDR1 SEHNR, CDR2 FQNEAQ (reference sequence).

V gene TRBV7-6 combines with J gene TRBJ2-1; 8 positions agree with TRBD2. V dropped 1 base and J dropped 3; count of bases not matched to a gene: 5. The germline V gene encodes CDR1 SGHVS and CDR2 FNYEAQ. There are 16 residues in the CDR3. The CDR3 reads CASSLGGAGDYNEQFF. CDR3 nucleotides: TGTGCCAGCAGCTTAGGGGGAGCGGGGGACTACAATGAGCAGTTCTTC.

The chain links TRBV6-5 to TRBJ2-1, with unresolved D. CDR3 length: 14 amino acids. The germline gives CDR1 MNHEY, CDR2 SVGAGI. The germline V and J ends were trimmed by 6 bases and 0 bases, with 9 bases remaining between them. The CDR3 region has the DNA TGTGCCAGCAGGCCCTGGAGCTCCTACAATGAGCAGTTCTTC. This codes for CASRPWSSYNEQFF.

The chain links TRBV4-2 to TRBJ2-7, with 9 bases that match TRBD1. The CDR3 has 16 amino acids. Per germline, CDR1 LGHNA and CDR2 YNFKEQ. Trimming at V came to 3 bases and at J to 2 bases, leaving 8 bases not matched to a gene. This CDR3 is CASSHDRGTGPYEQYF. Here the CDR3 DNA reads TGTGCCAGCAGCCATGATCGAGGGACAGGGCCCTACGAGCAGTACTTC.

V gene TRBV5-6 combines with J gene TRBJ2-7; no clear D gene. This CDR3 is built from 13 residues. The germline CDR1 and CDR2 sequences are SGHDT and YYEEEE. The ends were cut back, 0 bases at V and 0 bases at J, with 4 bases in the middle. This CDR3 is CASSLVHSYEQYF. In DNA form, the CDR3 reads TGTGCCAGCAGCTTGGTCCACTCCTACGAGCAGTACTTC. Combining the CDR3 with reference TRBV5-6 and TRBJ2-7 gives the whole variable domain DAGVTQSPTHLIKTRGQQVTLRCSPKSGHDTVSWYQQALGQGPQFIFQYYEEEERQRGNFPDRFSGHQFPNYSSELNVNALLLGDSALYLCASSLVHSYEQYFGPGTRLTVT.

CDR3 amino acids: CASSPGGLAETNNEQFF. The DNA for the CDR3 is TGTGCCAGCAGCCCCGGTGGGCTAGCGGAGACCAACAATGAGCAGTTCTTC. The chain links TRBV9 to TRBJ2-1, with TRBD2 identical over 7 bases. V trimming: 4 bases; J trimming: 5 bases; junction bases outside the gene matches: 15. The CDR3 totals 17 residues. CDR1 SGDLS and CDR2 YYNGEE come from the germline V gene.

The V gene is TRBV2, the J gene TRBJ2-7, with 7 bases lining up with TRBD2. V was pared by 6 bases and J by 5 bases, with 7 bases of the junction left unmatched. Germline V gene sequence: CDR1 SNHLY, CDR2 FYNNEI. This CDR3 contains 13 residues. For the CDR3, the DNA is TGTGCCAGCAGCACCCGGGGGGTGAACGAGCAGTACTTC. Translation gives CASSTRGVNEQYF.

The rearrangement uses TRBV2 and TRBJ1-2; D uncertain. This CDR3 region has 14 residues. V lost 7 bases to trimming and J lost 5 bases, with 17 bases between them. Per the germline V gene, CDR1 is SNHLY and CDR2 is FYNNEI. DNA for the CDR3: TGTGCCAGCATCCCGATTGGGCAAACTTATGGCTACACCTTC. It translates to CASIPIGQTYGYTF.

This clone is classed as medium-sized (0.01 to 0.1%). The rearrangement uses TRBV6-1 and TRBJ1-1; D is uncertain. Germline V gene lookup returns CDR1 MNHNS and CDR2 SASEGT. CDR3 length equals 14 residues. V shed 5 bases and J shed 3 bases, with 13 bases lying between them. The CDR3 DNA reads TGTGCCAGCAGTCGAGTCCCCGTGGACACTGAAGCTTTCTTT. Protein product: CASSRVPVDTEAFF.

This sequence joins TRBV5-8 and TRBJ2-7; a weak D match, TRBD2 (6 bases). Germline-derived CDR1 and CDR2 are SGHTS and YDEGEE. Between the trimmed V and J ends, which lost 3 bases and 5 bases, there was a span of 15 bases. CDR3 length: 14 residues. The DNA of the CDR3 is TGTGCCAGCAGCTCCGGGGGTAAGGTCGACGAGCAGTACTTC. It specifies CASSSGGKVDEQYF.

The chain carries TRBV2 and TRBJ1-2; 12 nucleotides line up with TRBD1. J gave up 6 bases and V 3 bases, and 2 bases lay outside the gene matches. The CDR3 contains 14 residues. Per germline, CDR1 SNHLY and CDR2 FYNNEI. The CDR3 loop is CASSEGTGGDGYTF. CDR3 bases: TGTGCCAGCAGTGAGGGGACAGGGGGCGATGGCTACACCTTC.

The V and J genes are TRBV9 and TRBJ2-5; 8 bases align to TRBD1. CDR3 size: 16 residues. V lost 3 bases to trimming and J lost 4 bases; unmatched junction nucleotides: 11. Per germline, CDR1 SGDLS and CDR2 YYNGEE. The CDR3 loop reads CASSARGTGRAETQYF. In DNA form, the CDR3 reads TGTGCCAGCAGCGCTCGAGGGACAGGACGCGCAGAGACCCAGTACTTC.

This chain uses TRBV30 with TRBJ2-7; D might be TRBD1 (6 bases). The CDR3 has 13 amino acids. The ends were cut back, 1 base at V and 5 bases at J, with 12 bases in the middle. CDR1 is GTSNPN and CDR2 is SVGIG in the germline V gene (reference sequence). CDR3: CAWSDGQGNEQYF. CDR3 sequence (DNA): TGTGCCTGGAGTGATGGCCAGGGGAACGAGCAGTACTTC.

The chain carries TRBV7-9 and TRBJ2-5; the D gene is possibly TRBD1 (6 bases). V was clipped by 3 bases and J by 4 bases, with 12 bases between them. CDR1 and CDR2 (germline): SEHNR, FQNEAQ (reference sequence). CDR3 length equals 14 residues. The CDR3 loop is CASSFPDRTETQYF. For the CDR3, the DNA is TGTGCCAGCAGCTTCCCCGACAGGACAGAGACCCAGTACTTC.

The J gene is TRBJ2-5, the V gene TRBV19; 8 bases align to TRBD1. CDR3 length: 13 amino acids. With V trimmed by 4 bases and J by 4 bases, 2 bases remained unmatched. Looked up from germline, CDR1 is LNHDA and CDR2 is SQIVND (reference sequence). Written as DNA, the CDR3 is TGTGCCAGTAGTAACGACAGGGGAGAGACCCAGTACTTC. Its translation: CASSNDRGETQYF.

The chain joins TRBV9 to TRBJ1-2; 7 bases match TRBD1. CDR3 length: 14 amino acids. Germline CDR1 and CDR2: SGDLS and YYNGEE. V dropped 0 bases and J dropped 3; count of bases not matched to a gene: 2. In DNA, the CDR3 is TGTGCCAGCAGCGTAGGGACAGGTGACTATGGCTACACCTTC. Amino acids: CASSVGTGDYGYTF.